The 21 T cell receptor beta chains in this list originate from one sample, sequenced in a study of T cells in Graves' hyperthyroidism and ophthalmopathy. RNA transcripts yielded amplified TCR beta CDR3 regions. First-round RT-PCR with HTBI primers amplified the TCR CDR3 region. TCRdb reprocessed the multiplex PCR reads via MiXCR and lists one record per CDR3 protein. The repertoire holds 650,000 to 700,000 distinct CDR3 sequences, roughly 17% seen once, with 15% to 18% in the top ten. Sequenced: blood. The origin of the receptors is a man in his fifties or sixties with Graves' hyperthyroidism.

The chain has TRBV29-1 and TRBJ1-2; 7 bases fit TRBD1. The length of the CDR3 is 13 residues. V gave up 7 bases and J gave up 6 bases; unmatched junction bases: 11. Germline V lookup: CDR1 SQVTM, CDR2 ANQGSEA. The CDR3 here is CSASRDSVDGYTF. DNA of the CDR3: TGCAGCGCGTCTCGGGACAGCGTTGATGGCTACACCTTC. The whole variable domain, remainder taken from reference TRBV29-1 and TRBJ1-2, is SAVISQKPSRDICQRGTSLTIQCQVDSQVTMMFWYRQQPGQSLTLIATANQGSEATYESGFVIDKFPISRPNLTFSTLTVSNMSPEDSSIYLCSASRDSVDGYTFGSGTRLTVV.

This clonotype was detected a few times. The rearrangement links TRBV6-2 or TRBV6-3 to TRBJ2-3; TRBD2 matches at 11 bases. Germline V gene lookup returns CDR1 MNHEY and CDR2 SVGEGT. CDR3 length: 16 residues. Trimming took 6 bases from V and 1 from J; bases not matched to a gene: 6. The DNA for the CDR3 is TGTGCCAGCAGGATCGTACTAGCGGGGGGCACAGATACGCAGTATTTT. This codes for CASRIVLAGGTDTQYF.

A word on this clonotype: This could be a read error, since a much larger clone is one nucleotide away. The chain couples TRBV27 to TRBJ1-4, with 7 bases matching TRBD1. This CDR3 has 13 amino acids. Per the germline V gene, CDR1 is MNHEY and CDR2 is SMNVEV (reference sequence). The CDR3 nucleotides read TGTGTCAGCAGCTTAAGACAGGGCGTAAAACTGTTTTTT. Translating it yields CVSSLRQGVKLFF.

This clonotype was counted many times. The chain couples TRBV6-1 to TRBJ2-5, with 8 bases matching TRBD1. CDR1 and CDR2 (germline): MNHNS, SASEGT. The CDR3 totals 16 residues. V was clipped by 5 bases and J by 5 bases; unmatched bases: 13. The CDR3 bases are TGTGCCAGCAGTTACAGCGTCAGGGGGCGAGCGGAGACCCAGTACTTC. Its protein is CASSYSVRGRAETQYF.

This clonotype was seen more than once but under ten times. V usage is TRBV2 and J usage is TRBJ1-5; D gene ambiguous. CDR1 is SNHLY and CDR2 is FYNNEI in the germline V gene. The length of the CDR3 is 14 residues. The V end lost 1 base, the J end lost 6 bases, and 10 bases lay between the germline ends. CDR3 protein: CASSEVPSFQPQHF. The CDR3 region has the DNA TGTGCCAGCAGTGAAGTCCCTAGCTTTCAGCCCCAGCATTTT.

The CDR3 DNA follows: TGTGCCAGCAGTGTAAACAGGGGGCAGTCACCCCTCCACTTT. Amino acids: CASSVNRGQSPLHF. This chain joins TRBV6-1 and TRBJ1-6; TRBD1 aligns across 9 bases. The CDR3 runs to 14 residues. V lost 4 bases and J lost 10; bases outside the gene matches: 5. Germline lookup yields CDR1 MNHNS and CDR2 SASEGT.

As for this clonotype: A read error may produce the germline difference seen at one junction end. This chain links TRBV29-1 with TRBJ1-5; TRBD1 matches 7 bases. The germline V gene has CDR1 SQVTM and CDR2 ANQGSEA. The CDR3 runs to 13 residues. The CDR3 DNA follows: TGCAGCGTTAAAGACAGGGGCAATCAGCCCCAGCATTTT. It yields the protein CSVKDRGNQPQHF.

The sample holds many counts of this clonotype. The chain combines TRBV11-2 with TRBJ1-2, with 7 bases lining up with TRBD1. The germline gives CDR1 SGHAT, CDR2 FQNNGV. This CDR3 is built from 15 residues. The V and J ends lost 5 bases and 1 base, in that order; junction bases with no gene match: 7. The CDR3 sequence is CASSQNRGGNYGYTF. CDR3 in DNA: TGTGCCAGCAGCCAAAACAGGGGAGGTAACTATGGCTACACCTTC.

The V and J genes are TRBV6-2 or TRBV6-3 and TRBJ2-2; TRBD1 aligns across 7 bases. Trimming cost V 8 bases and J 0 bases; bases outside gene matches: 6. Looked up from germline, CDR1 is MNHEY and CDR2 is SVGEGT. The length of the CDR3 is 15 residues. The CDR3 protein is CASPKGTANTGELFF. In nucleotides, the CDR3 is TGTGCCAGCCCTAAAGGGACAGCGAACACCGGGGAGCTGTTTTTT.

This sequence joins TRBV20-1 and TRBJ1-2; D perhaps matches TRBD1 (5 bases). V gave up 4 bases and J gave up 1 base, with 16 bases separating them. Germline-derived CDR1 and CDR2 are DFQATT and SNEGSKA (reference sequence). The CDR3 contains 15 residues. CDR3 residues: CSATLPGGDNYGYTF. CDR3 DNA: TGCAGTGCTACCCTACCTGGAGGGGATAACTATGGCTACACCTTC.

This clonotype has at least ten counts. The V gene is TRBV27, the J gene TRBJ1-6, with a possible D match to TRBD1 (6 bases). The V and J ends lost 2 bases and 3 bases respectively, with 11 bases between them. The germline gives CDR1 MNHEY, CDR2 SMNVEV (reference sequence). The CDR3 is 16 amino acids. The CDR3: CASSLKWDIYNSPLHF. The CDR3 nucleotides read TGTGCCAGCAGTTTAAAATGGGACATCTATAATTCACCCCTCCACTTT.

This clonotype was counted ten times or more. This sequence joins TRBV28 and TRBJ2-2, with D possibly TRBD1 on 5 matching bases. Trimming cost V 2 bases and J 6 bases, with 7 bases left between them. CDR1 is MDHEN, CDR2 SYDVKM, per germline. This CDR3 comprises 13 residues. The CDR3 sequence: CASSLPGSGELFF. Written as DNA, the CDR3 is TGTGCCAGCAGTTTACCAGGGTCCGGGGAGCTGTTTTTT. Complete variable domain (other parts from reference TRBV28 and TRBJ2-2): DVKVTQSSRYLVKRTGEKVFLECVQDMDHENMFWYRQDPGLGLRLIYFSYDVKMKEKGDIPEGYSVSREKKERFSLILESASTNQTSMYLCASSLPGSGELFFGEGSRLTVL.

The rearrangement uses TRBV29-1 and TRBJ2-7; D possibly uses TRBD1 or TRBD2 (6 bases each). The germline V gene has CDR1 SQVTM and CDR2 ANQGSEA. V lost 4 bases, J lost 3 bases, and 10 bases lay in between. The CDR3 is made up of 12 amino acids. The CDR3 sequence: CSVGLGGYEQYF. CDR3 DNA: TGCAGCGTTGGACTAGGGGGCTACGAGCAGTACTTC.

This clonotype was observed at least ten times. This rearrangement joins TRBV12-3 or TRBV12-4 to TRBJ1-1; TRBD1 might be the D (5 bases). This CDR3 region has 13 residues. The germline V and J ends were trimmed by 7 bases and 2 bases, with 11 bases remaining between them. The CDR3 region is CASTRTPNTEAFF. For the CDR3, the DNA is TGTGCCAGCACTCGGACACCTAACACTGAAGCTTTCTTT.

This clonotype was seen many times. The chain employs TRBV11-2 and TRBJ1-3; D gene uncertain. V lost 1 base and J 0 bases, leaving 7 bases between the germline ends. Germline CDR1 reads SGHAT; CDR2 reads FQNNGV. This CDR3 contains 15 residues. The CDR3 reads CASSLGRSSGNTIYF. The CDR3 DNA follows: TGTGCCAGCAGCTTAGGTCGGAGCTCTGGAAACACCATATATTTT. Using reference TRBV11-2 and TRBJ1-3 for the parts outside the CDR3, the full variable domain is EAGVAQSPRYKIIEKRQSVAFWCNPISGHATLYWYQQILGQGPKLLIQFQNNGVVDDSQLPKDRFSAERLKGVDSTLKIQPAKLEDSAVYLCASSLGRSSGNTIYFGEGSWLTVV.

Comment on this clonotype: A single base separates this from a much larger clone, so it may be a read error. The chain uses TRBV2 and TRBJ2-3; a possible D gene is TRBD2 (5 bases). CDR1 and CDR2 from the germline V gene are SNHLY and FYNNEI. The CDR3 totals 14 residues. The CDR3 DNA reads as TGTTCCAGCAGCTACGGCGGGAGCACAGATACGCAGTATTTT. Its protein product is CSSSYGGSTDTQYF.

This clonotype was counted ten times or more. V usage is TRBV28 and J usage is TRBJ1-2; 10 bases agree with TRBD1. J gave up 2 bases and V 7 bases, and 1 base lay outside the gene matches. Germline V CDR1 and CDR2: MDHEN, SYDVKM. There are 13 residues in the CDR3. Here the CDR3 reads CASKGQGNYGYTF. In nucleotides, the CDR3 is TGTGCCAGCAAGGGACAGGGGAACTATGGCTACACCTTC.

The V call is TRBV15, the J call TRBJ2-7, with TRBD2 identical over 9 bases. The CDR3 spans 16 residues. Per the germline V gene, CDR1 is LNHNV and CDR2 is YYDKDF (reference sequence). J was trimmed by 4 bases and V by 1 base; bases with no gene match: 8. The CDR3 sequence: CATSRGPAGGSYEQYF. The CDR3 region has the DNA TGTGCCACCAGCAGAGGGCCAGCGGGAGGATCGTACGAGCAGTACTTC. Using reference TRBV15 and TRBJ2-7 for the parts outside the CDR3, the full variable domain is DAMVIQNPRYQVTQFGKPVTLSCSQTLNHNVMYWYQQKSSQAPKLLFHYYDKDFNNEADTPDNFQSRRPNTSFCFLDIRSPGLGDTAMYLCATSRGPAGGSYEQYFGPGTRLTVT.

This clonotype was seen at least ten times. CDR3 sequence: CASSSRGGETQYF. The CDR3 DNA is TGTGCCAGCAGCTCACGAGGGGGAGAGACCCAGTACTTC. The V and J genes are TRBV7-9 and TRBJ2-5; weak D call: TRBD1 (6 bases). The germline CDR1 and CDR2 sequences are SEHNR and FQNEAQ (reference sequence). The CDR3 has 13 residues. The V and J ends lost 4 bases and 4 bases respectively, with 10 bases between them.

This clonotype was counted only a few times. The CDR3 is CASSVLAGDEQYF. The CDR3 DNA reads as TGTGCCAGCAGTGTCCTAGCGGGAGACGAGCAGTACTTC. The rearrangement links TRBV25-1 to TRBJ2-7; 10 bases agree with TRBD2. The CDR3 is 13 amino acids. V dropped 4 bases and J dropped 5; count of bases not matched to a gene: 2. CDR1 MGHDK and CDR2 SYGVNS come from the germline V gene.

This clonotype came up many times. The rearrangement uses TRBV12-3 or TRBV12-4 and TRBJ1-5, with TRBD1 as a possible D gene (5 bases). Between the trimmed V and J ends, which lost 5 bases and 3 bases, there was a span of 17 bases. The CDR3 spans 16 residues. The CDR3 is CASSIRDWTDNQPQHF. In DNA form, the CDR3 reads TGTGCCAGCAGTATCCGGGACTGGACTGACAATCAGCCCCAGCATTTT.